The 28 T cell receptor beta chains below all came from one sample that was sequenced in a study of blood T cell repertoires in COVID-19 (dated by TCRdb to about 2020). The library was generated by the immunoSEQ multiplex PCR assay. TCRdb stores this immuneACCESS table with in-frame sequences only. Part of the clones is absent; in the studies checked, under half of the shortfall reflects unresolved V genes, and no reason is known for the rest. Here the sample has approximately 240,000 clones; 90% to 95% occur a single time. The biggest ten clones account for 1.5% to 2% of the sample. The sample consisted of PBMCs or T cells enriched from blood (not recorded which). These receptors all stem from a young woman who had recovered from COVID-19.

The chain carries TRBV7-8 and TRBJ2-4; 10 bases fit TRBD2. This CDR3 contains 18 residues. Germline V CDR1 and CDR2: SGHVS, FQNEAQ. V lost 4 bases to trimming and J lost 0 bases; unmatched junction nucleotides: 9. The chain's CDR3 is CASSSVRSSGRAKNIQYF. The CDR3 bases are TGTGCCAGCAGCTCCGTTAGGTCTAGCGGGAGAGCCAAAAACATTCAGTACTTC.

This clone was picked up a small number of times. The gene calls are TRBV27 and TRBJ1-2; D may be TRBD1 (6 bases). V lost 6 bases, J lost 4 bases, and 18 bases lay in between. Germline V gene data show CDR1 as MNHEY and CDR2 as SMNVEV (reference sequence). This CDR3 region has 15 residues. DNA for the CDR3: TGTGCCAGCAGCCCCACCATGACAGGTCTCTATGGCTACACCTTC. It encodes CASSPTMTGLYGYTF.

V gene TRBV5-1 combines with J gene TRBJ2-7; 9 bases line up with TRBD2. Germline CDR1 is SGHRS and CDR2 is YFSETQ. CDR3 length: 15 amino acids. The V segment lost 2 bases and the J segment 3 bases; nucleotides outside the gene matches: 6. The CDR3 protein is CASSLLLAGNYEQYF. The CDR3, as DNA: TGCGCCAGCAGCTTACTGCTAGCGGGGAACTACGAGCAGTACTTC.

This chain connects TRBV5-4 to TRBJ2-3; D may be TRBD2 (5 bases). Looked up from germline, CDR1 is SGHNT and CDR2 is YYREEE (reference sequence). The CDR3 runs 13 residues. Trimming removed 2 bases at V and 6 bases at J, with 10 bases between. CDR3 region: CASSFGEWDTQYF. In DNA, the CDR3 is TGTGCCAGCAGCTTCGGGGAGTGGGATACGCAGTATTTT.

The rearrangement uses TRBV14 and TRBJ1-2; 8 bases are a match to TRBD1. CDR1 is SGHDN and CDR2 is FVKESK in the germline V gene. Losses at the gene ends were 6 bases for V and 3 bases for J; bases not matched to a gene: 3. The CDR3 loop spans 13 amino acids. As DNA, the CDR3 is TGTGCCAGCAGTCCGGGACAGGACTATGGCTACACCTTC. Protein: CASSPGQDYGYTF.

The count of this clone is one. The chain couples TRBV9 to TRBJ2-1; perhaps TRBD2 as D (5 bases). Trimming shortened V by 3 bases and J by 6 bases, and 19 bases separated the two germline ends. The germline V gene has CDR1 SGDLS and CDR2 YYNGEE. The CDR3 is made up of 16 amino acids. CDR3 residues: CASSDKPAGIGNEQFF. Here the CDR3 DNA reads TGTGCCAGCAGCGACAAACCGGCCGGGATCGGCAATGAGCAGTTCTTC.

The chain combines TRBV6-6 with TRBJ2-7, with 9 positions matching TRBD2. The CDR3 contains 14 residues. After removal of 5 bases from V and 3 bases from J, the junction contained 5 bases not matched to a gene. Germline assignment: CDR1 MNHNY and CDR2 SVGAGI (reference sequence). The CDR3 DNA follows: TGTGCCAGCAGTCGGACAGCGGGGGGCTACGAGCAGTACTTC. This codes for CASSRTAGGYEQYF.

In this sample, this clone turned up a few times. The DNA of the CDR3 is TGTGCCAGCAGTTCTGGAGGGGACTATAATTCACCCCTCCACTTT. Translated, it gives CASSSGGDYNSPLHF. V usage is TRBV28 and J usage is TRBJ1-6; D is possibly TRBD1 (5 bases). V lost 4 bases, J lost 3 bases, and 10 bases lay in between. The CDR3 has 15 residues. Germline V gene sequence: CDR1 MDHEN, CDR2 SYDVKM.

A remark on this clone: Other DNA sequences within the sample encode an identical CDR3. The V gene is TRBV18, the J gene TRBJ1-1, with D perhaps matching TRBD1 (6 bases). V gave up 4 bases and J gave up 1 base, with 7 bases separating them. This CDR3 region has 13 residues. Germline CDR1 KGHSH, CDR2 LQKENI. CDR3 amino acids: CASSRGGNTEAFF. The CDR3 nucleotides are TGTGCCAGCTCACGAGGGGGGAACACTGAAGCTTTCTTT.

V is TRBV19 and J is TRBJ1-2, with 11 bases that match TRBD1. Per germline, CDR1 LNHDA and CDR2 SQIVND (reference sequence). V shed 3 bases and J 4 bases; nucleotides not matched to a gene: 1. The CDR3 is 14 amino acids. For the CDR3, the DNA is TGTGCCAGTAGTATCGGGACAGGGGGCTATGGCTACACCTTC. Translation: CASSIGTGGYGYTF. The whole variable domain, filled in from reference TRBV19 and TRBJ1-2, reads DGGITQSPKYLFRKEGQNVTLSCEQNLNHDAMYWYRQDPGQGLRLIYYSQIVNDFQKGDIAEGYSVSREKKESFPLTVTSAQKNPTAFYLCASSIGTGGYGYTFGSGTRLTVV.

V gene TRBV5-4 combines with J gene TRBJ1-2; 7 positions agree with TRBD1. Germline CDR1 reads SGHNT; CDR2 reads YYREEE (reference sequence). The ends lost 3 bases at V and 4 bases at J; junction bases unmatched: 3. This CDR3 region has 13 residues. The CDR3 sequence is CASSWTGLYGYTF. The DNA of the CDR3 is TGTGCCAGCAGCTGGACAGGACTCTATGGCTACACCTTC.

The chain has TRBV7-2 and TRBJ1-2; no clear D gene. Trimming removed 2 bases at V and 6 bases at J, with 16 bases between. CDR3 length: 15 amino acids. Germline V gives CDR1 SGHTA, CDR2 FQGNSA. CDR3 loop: CASSLRQAVYHGYTF. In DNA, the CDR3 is TGTGCCAGCAGCTTACGGCAGGCTGTTTACCATGGCTACACCTTC.

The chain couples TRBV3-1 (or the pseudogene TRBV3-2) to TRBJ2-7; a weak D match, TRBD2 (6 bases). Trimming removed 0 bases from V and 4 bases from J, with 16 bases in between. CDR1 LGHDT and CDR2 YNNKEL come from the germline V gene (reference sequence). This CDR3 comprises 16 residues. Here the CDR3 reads CASSQETSSNLYEQYF. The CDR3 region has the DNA TGTGCCAGCAGCCAAGAAACTAGCTCAAACTTGTACGAGCAGTACTTC.

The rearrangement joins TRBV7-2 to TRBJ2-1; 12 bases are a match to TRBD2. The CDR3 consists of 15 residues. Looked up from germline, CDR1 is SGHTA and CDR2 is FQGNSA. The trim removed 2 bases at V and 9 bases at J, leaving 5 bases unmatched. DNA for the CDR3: TGTGCCAGCAGCTTAAGGTCTAGCGGGAGGGGTGAGCAGTTCTTC. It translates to CASSLRSSGRGEQFF.

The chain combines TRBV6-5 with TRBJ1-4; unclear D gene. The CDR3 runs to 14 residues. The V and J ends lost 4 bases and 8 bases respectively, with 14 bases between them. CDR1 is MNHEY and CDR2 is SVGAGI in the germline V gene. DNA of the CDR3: TGTGCCAGCAGTTGGGAGTCCAAAGGCGAAAAACTGTTTTTT. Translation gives CASSWESKGEKLFF.

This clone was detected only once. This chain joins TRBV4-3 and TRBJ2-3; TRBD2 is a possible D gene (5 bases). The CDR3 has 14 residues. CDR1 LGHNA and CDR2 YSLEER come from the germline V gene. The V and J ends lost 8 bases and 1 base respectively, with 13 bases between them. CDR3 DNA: TGCGCCAGCTCCGACGGGCGGGGCACAGATACGCAGTATTTT. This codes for CASSDGRGTDTQYF.

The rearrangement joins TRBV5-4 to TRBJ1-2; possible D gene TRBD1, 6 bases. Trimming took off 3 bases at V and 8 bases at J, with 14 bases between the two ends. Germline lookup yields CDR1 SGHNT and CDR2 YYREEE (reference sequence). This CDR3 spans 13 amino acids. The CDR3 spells CASSSQGSGGYTF. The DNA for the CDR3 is TGTGCCAGCAGCTCACAGGGATCGGGCGGCTACACCTTC.

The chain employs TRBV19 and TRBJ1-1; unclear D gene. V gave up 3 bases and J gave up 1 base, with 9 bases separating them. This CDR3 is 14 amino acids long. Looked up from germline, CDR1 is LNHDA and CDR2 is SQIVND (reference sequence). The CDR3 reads CASSIFAGNTEAFF. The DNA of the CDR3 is TGTGCCAGTAGTATTTTTGCGGGGAACACTGAAGCTTTCTTT.

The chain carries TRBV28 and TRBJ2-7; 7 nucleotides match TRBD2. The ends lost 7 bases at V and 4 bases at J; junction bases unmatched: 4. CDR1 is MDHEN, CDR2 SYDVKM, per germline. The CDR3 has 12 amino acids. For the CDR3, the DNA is TGTGCCAGCAAAACTAGCGAGTACGAGCAGTACTTC. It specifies CASKTSEYEQYF.

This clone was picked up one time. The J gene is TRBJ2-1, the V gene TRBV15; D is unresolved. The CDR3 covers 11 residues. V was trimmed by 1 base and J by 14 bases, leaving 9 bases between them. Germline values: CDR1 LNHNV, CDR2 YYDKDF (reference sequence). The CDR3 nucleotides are TGTGCCACCAGCAGAGTTCACAGTAAGTTCTTC. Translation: CATSRVHSKFF.

The CDR3, as DNA: TGTGCCACCAGTGGCGACAGCTTGGGTGGCTACACCTTC. Encoded protein: CATSGDSLGGYTF. This sequence joins TRBV24-1 and TRBJ1-2; a possible D gene is TRBD1 (5 bases). Germline V gene lookup returns CDR1 KGHDR and CDR2 SFDVKD. Trimming took off 5 bases at V and 7 bases at J, with 13 bases between the two ends. This CDR3 spans 13 amino acids.

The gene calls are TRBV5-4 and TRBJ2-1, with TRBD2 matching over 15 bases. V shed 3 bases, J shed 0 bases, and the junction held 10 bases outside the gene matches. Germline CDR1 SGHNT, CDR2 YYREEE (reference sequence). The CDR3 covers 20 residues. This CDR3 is CASSWGLAGGVPLSYNEQFF. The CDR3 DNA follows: TGTGCCAGCAGCTGGGGACTAGCGGGGGGCGTACCGCTCTCCTACAATGAGCAGTTCTTC.

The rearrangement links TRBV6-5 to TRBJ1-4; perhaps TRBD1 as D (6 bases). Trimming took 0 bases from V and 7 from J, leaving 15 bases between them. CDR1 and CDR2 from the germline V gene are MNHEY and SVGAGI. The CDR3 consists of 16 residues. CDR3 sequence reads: CASSYSRGGLGEKLFF. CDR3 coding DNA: TGTGCCAGCAGTTACTCGAGGGGGGGCTTGGGTGAAAAACTGTTTTTT.

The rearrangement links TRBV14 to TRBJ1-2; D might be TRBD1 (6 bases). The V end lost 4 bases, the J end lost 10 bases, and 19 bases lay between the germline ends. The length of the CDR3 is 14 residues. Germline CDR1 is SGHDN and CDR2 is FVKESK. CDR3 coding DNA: TGTGCCAGCAGCCCGTGGGGGGGCGGTGCTGCCTACACCTTC. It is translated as CASSPWGGGAAYTF.

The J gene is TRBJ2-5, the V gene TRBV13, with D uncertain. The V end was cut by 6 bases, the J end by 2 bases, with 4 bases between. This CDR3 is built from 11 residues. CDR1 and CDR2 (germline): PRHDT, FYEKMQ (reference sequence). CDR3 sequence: CASRYQETQYF. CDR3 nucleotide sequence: TGTGCCAGCAGGTATCAAGAGACCCAGTACTTC.

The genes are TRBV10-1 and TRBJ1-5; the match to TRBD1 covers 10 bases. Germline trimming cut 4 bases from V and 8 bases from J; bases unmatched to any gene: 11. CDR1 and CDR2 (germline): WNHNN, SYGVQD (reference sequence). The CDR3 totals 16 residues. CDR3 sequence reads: CASSGGTGAQMEPQHF. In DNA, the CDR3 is TGCGCCAGCAGTGGGGGGACAGGGGCCCAAATGGAGCCCCAGCATTTT.

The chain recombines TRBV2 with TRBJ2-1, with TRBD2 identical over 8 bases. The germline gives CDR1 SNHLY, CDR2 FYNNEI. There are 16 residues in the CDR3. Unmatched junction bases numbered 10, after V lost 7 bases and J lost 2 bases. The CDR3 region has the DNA TGTGCCAGCATGGCGCGAGGGACTAGAGCCTACAATGAGCAGTTCTTC. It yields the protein CASMARGTRAYNEQFF.

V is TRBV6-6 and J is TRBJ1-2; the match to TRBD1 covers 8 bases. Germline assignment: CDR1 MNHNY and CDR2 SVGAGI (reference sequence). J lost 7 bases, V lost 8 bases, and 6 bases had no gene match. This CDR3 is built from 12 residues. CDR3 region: CASHTGGVGYTF. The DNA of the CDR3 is TGTGCCAGCCACACAGGGGGGGTTGGCTACACCTTC.